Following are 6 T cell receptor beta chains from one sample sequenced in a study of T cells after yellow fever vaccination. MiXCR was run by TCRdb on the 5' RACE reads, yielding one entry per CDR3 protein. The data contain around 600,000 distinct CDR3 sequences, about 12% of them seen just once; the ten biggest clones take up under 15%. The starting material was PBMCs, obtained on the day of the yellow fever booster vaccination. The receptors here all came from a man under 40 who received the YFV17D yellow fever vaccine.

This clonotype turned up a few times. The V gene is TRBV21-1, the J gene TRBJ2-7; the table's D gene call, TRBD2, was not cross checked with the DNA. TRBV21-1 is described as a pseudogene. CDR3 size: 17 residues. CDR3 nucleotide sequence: TGTGCCAGCACCCCTCCCGGAGGCAAGAGGGCCGGTAACGAGCAGTACTTC. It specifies CASTPPGGKRAGNEQYF.

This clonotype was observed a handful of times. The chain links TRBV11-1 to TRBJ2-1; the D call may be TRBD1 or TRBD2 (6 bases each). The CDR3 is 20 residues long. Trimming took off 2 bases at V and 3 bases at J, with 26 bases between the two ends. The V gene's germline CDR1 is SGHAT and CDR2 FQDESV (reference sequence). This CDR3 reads CASSLPPTRLAPGVYNEQFF. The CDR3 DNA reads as TGTGCCAGCAGCTTACCACCGACACGGCTAGCGCCAGGGGTCTACAATGAGCAGTTCTTC.

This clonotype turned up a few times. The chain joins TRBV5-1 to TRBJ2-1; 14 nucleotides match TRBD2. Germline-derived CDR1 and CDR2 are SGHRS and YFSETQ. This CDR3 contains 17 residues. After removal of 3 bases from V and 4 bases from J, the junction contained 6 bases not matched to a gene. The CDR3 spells CASSWGLAGEQYNEQFF. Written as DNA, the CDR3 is TGCGCCAGCAGCTGGGGACTAGCGGGAGAACAGTACAATGAGCAGTTCTTC.

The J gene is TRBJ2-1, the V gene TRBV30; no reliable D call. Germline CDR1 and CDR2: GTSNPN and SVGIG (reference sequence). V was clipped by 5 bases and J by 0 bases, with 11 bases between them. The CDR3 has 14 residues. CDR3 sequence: CAWGLVSSYNEQFF. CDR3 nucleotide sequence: TGTGCCTGGGGTTTGGTTAGCTCCTACAATGAGCAGTTCTTC.

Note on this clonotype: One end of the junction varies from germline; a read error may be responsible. CDR3 residues: CASSPLLGPGQFSSEQYF. The CDR3 nucleotides are TGTGCCAGCAGCCCCCTCCTCGGACCGGGACAGTTTTCCTCCGAGCAGTACTTC. The rearrangement links TRBV7-6 to TRBJ2-7, with 7 bases lining up with TRBD1. This CDR3 spans 18 amino acids. Germline lookup yields CDR1 SGHVS and CDR2 FNYEAQ. The whole variable domain, filled in from reference TRBV7-6 and TRBJ2-7, reads GAGVSQSPRYKVTKRGQDVALRCDPISGHVSLYWYRQALGQGPEFLTYFNYEAQQDKSGLPNDRFSAERPEGSISTLTIQRTEQRDSAMYRCASSPLLGPGQFSSEQYFGPGTRLTVT.

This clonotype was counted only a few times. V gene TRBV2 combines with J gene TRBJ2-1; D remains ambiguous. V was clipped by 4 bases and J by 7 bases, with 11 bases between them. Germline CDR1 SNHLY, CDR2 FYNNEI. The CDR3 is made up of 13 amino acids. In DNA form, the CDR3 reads TGTGCCAGCAGTGGGGTTCTTGCAAATGAGCAGTTCTTC. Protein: CASSGVLANEQFF.